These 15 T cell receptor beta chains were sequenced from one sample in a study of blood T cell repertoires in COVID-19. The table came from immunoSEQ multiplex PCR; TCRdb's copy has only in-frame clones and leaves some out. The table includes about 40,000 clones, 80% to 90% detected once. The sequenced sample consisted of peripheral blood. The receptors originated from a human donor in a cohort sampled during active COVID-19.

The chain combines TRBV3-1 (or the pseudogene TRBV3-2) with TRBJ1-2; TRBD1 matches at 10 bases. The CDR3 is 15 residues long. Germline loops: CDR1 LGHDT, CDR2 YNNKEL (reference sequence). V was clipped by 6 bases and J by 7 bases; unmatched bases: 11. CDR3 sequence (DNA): TGTGCCAGCAGTCCACTGGGGGGACAGGGGTCTGGCTACACCTTC. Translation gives CASSPLGGQGSGYTF.

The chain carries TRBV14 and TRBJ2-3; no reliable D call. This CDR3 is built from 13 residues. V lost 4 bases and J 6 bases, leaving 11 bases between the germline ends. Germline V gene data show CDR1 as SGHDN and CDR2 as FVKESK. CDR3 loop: CASSLRLRDTQYF. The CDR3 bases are TGTGCCAGCAGCCTCCGTCTGAGGGATACGCAGTATTTT.

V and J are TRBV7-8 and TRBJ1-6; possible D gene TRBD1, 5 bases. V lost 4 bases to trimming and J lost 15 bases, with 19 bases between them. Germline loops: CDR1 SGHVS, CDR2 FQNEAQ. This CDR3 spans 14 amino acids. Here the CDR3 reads CASSSPGTEYLLHF. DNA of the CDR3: TGTGCCAGCAGCTCCCCCGGGACTGAGTATCTCCTCCACTTT.

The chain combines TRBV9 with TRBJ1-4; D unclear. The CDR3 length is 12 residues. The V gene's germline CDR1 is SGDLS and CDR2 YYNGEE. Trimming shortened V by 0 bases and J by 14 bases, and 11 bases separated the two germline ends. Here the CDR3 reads CASSVDEGRLFF. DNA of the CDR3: TGTGCCAGCAGCGTAGATGAAGGGAGGCTGTTTTTT.

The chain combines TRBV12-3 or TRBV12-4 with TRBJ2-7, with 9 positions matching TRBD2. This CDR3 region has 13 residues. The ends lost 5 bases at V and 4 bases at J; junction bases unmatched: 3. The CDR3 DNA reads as TGTGCCAGCAGTCCTCTAGCGGGGTACGAGCAGTACTTC. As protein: CASSPLAGYEQYF.

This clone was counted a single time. This CDR3 is CASSLNRNTEAFF. CDR3 nucleotides: TGTGCCAGCAGTTTAAACAGGAACACTGAAGCTTTCTTT. The chain couples TRBV12-3 or TRBV12-4 to TRBJ1-1; D remains unclear. CDR3 length equals 13 residues. V was cut by 2 bases and J by 1 base, with 5 bases left in between.

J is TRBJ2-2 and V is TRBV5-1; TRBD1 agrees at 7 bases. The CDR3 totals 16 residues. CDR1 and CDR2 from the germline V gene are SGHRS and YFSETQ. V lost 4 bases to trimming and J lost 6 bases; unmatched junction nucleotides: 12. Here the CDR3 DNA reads TGCGCCAGCAGCAAAGGACAGGTCACTGTAGCCGGGGAGCTGTTTTTT. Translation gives CASSKGQVTVAGELFF.

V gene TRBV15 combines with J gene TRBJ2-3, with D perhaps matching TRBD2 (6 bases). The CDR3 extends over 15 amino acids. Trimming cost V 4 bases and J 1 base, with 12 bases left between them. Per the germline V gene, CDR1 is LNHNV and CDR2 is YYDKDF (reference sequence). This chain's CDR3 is CATSTRLGGTDTQYF. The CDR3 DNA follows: TGTGCCACCAGCACCCGACTAGGTGGCACAGATACGCAGTATTTT.

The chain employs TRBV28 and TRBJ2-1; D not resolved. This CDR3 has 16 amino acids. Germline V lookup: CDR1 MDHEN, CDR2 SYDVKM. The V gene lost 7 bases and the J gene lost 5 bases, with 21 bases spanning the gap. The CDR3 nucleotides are TGTGCCAGCACCACCCTCTTGCGGAAAGCCAACAATGAGCAGTTCTTC. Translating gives CASTTLLRKANNEQFF.

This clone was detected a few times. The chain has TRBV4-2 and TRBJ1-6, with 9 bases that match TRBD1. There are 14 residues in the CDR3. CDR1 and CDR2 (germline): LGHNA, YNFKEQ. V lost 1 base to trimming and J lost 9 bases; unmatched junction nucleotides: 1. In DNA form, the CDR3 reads TGTGCCAGCAGCCAAGGGGACAGGGCTTCACCCCTCCACTTT. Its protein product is CASSQGDRASPLHF.

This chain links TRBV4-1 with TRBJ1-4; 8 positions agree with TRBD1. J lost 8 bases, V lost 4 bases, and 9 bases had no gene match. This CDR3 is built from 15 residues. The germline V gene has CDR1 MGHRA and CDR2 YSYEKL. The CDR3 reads CASSLEIRGREKLFF. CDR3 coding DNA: TGCGCCAGCAGCCTGGAAATCAGGGGGCGGGAAAAACTGTTTTTT.

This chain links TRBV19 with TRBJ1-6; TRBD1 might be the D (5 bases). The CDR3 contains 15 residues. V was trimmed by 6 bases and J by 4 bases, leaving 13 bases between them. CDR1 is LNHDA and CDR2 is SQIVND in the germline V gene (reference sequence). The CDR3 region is CASRRGQTYNSPLHF. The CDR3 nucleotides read TGTGCCAGTAGGAGAGGACAAACGTATAATTCACCCCTCCACTTT.

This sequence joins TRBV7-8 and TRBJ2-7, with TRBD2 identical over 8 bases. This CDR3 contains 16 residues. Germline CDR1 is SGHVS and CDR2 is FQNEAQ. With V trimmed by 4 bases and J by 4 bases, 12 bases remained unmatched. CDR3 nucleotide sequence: TGTGCCAGCAGCTCAACCCGGGGGGGGCTAATATACGAGCAGTACTTC. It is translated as CASSSTRGGLIYEQYF.

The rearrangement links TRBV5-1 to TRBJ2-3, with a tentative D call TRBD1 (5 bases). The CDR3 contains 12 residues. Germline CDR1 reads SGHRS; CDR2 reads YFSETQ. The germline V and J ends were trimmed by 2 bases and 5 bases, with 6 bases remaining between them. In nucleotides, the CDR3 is TGCGCCAGCAGCTTCCAGGGAGATACGCAGTATTTT. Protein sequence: CASSFQGDTQYF.

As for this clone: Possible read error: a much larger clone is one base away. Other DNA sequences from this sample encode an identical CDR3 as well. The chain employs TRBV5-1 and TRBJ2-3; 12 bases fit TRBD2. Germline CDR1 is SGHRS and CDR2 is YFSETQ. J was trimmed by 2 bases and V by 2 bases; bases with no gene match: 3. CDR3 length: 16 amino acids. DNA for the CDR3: TGCGCCAGCAGCTTAGGGACTAGCGGGTTCACAGATACGCAGTATTTT. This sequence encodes CASSLGTSGFTDTQYF.